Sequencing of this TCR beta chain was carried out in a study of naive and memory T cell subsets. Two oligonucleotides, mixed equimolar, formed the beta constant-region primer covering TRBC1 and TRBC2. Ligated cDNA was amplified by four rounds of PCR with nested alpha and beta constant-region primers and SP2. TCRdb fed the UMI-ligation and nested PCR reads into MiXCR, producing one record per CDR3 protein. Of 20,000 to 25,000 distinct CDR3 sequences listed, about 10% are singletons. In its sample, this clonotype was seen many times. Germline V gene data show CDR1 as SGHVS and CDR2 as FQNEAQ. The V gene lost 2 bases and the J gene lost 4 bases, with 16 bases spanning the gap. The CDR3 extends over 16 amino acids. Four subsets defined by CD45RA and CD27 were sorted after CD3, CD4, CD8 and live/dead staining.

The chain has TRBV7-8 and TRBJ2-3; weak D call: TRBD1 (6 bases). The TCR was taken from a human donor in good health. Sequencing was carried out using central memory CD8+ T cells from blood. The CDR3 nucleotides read TGTGCCAGCAGCTTACATCTACAGGGTGGTGCAGATACGCAGTATTTT. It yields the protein CASSLHLQGGADTQYF.